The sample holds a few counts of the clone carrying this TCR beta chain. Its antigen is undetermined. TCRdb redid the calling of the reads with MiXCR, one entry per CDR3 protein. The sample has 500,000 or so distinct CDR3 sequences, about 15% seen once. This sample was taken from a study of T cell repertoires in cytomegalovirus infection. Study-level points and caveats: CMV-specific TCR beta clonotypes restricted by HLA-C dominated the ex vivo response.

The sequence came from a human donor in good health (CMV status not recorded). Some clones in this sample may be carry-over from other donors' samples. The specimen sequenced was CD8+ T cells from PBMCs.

CDR3 nucleotide sequence: TGCGCCAGCAGCTTGGCCAAGGGGACGGATTCACCCCTCCACTTT. It yields the protein CASSLAKGTDSPLHF. The rearrangement links TRBV5-1 to TRBJ1-6; a weak D match, TRBD1 (5 bases). This CDR3 is 15 amino acids long. V lost 0 bases and J lost 8, with 12 bases in between. In germline, CDR1 is SGHRS, CDR2 YFSETQ. The variable domain in full, with the rest retrieved from reference TRBV5-1 and TRBJ1-6, is KAGVTQTPRYLIKTRGQQVTLSCSPISGHRSVSWYQQTPGQGLQFLFEYFSETQRNKGNFPGRFSGRQFSNSRSEMNVSTLELGDSALYLCASSLAKGTDSPLHFGNGTRLTVT.